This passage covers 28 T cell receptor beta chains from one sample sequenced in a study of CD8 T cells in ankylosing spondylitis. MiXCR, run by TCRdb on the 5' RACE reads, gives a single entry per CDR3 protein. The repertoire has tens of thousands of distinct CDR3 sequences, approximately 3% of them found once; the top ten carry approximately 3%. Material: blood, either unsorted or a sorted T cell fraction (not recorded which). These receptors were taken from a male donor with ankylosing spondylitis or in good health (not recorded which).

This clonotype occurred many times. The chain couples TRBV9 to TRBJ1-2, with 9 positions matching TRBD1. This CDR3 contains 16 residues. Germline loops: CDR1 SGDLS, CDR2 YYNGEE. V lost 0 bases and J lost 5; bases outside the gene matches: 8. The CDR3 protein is CASSVGTGGSGYGYTF. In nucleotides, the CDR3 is TGTGCCAGCAGCGTAGGAACAGGGGGCTCGGGGTATGGCTACACCTTC.

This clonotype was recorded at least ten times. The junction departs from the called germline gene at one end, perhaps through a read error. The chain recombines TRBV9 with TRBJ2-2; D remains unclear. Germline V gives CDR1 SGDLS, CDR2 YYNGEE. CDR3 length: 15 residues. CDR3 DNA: TGTGCCAGCAACGTAGGTCGAGAATACACCGGGGAGCTGTTTTTT. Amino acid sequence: CASNVGREYTGELFF. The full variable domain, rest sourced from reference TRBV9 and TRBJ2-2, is DSGVTQTPKHLITATGQRVTLRCSPRSGDLSVYWYQQSLDQGLQFLIQYYNGEERAKGNILERFSAQQFPDLHSELNLSSLELGDSALYFCASNVGREYTGELFFGEGSRLTVL.

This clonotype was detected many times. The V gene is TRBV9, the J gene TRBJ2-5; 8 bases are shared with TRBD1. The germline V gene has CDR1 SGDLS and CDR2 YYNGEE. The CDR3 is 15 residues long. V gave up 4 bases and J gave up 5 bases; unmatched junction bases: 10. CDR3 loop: CASSPLGQGSETQYF. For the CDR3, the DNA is TGTGCCAGCAGCCCCCTAGGACAGGGTTCGGAGACCCAGTACTTC. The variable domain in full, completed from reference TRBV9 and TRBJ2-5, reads DSGVTQTPKHLITATGQRVTLRCSPRSGDLSVYWYQQSLDQGLQFLIQYYNGEERAKGNILERFSAQQFPDLHSELNLSSLELGDSALYFCASSPLGQGSETQYFGPGTRLLVL.

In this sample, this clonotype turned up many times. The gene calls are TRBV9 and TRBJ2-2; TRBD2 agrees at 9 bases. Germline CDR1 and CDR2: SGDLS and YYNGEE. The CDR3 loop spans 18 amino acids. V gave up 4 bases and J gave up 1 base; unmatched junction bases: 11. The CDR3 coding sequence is TGTGCCAGCAGCCCCCCCTCGGGACTAGCACTGAACACCGGGGAGCTGTTTTTT. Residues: CASSPPSGLALNTGELFF.

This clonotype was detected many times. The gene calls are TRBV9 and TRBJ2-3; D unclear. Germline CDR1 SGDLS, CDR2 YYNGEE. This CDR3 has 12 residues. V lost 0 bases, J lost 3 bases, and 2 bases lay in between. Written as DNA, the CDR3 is TGTGCCAGCAGCGTAGTAACAGATACGCAGTATTTT. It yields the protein CASSVVTDTQYF. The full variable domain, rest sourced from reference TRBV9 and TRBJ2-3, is DSGVTQTPKHLITATGQRVTLRCSPRSGDLSVYWYQQSLDQGLQFLIQYYNGEERAKGNILERFSAQQFPDLHSELNLSSLELGDSALYFCASSVVTDTQYFGPGTRLTVL.

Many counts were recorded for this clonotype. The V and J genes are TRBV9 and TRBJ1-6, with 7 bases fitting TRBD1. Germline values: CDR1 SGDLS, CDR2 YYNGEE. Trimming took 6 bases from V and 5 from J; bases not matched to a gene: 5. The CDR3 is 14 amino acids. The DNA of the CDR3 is TGTGCCAGCACCCTGGGACAGAATAATTCACCCCTCCACTTT. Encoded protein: CASTLGQNNSPLHF.

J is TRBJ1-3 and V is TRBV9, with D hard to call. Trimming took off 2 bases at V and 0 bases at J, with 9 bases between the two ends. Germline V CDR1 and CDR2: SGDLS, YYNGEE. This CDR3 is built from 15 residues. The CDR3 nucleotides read TGTGCCAGCAGCGTTTCGGGCTTCTCTGGAAACACCATATATTTT. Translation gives CASSVSGFSGNTIYF.

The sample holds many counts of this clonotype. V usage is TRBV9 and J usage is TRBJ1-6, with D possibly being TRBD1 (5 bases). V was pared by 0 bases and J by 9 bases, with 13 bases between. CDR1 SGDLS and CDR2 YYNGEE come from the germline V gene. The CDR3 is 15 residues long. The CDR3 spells CASSVEHSQGSPLHF. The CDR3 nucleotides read TGTGCCAGCAGCGTAGAACACAGTCAGGGTTCACCCCTCCACTTT. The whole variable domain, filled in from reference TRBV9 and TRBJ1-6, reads DSGVTQTPKHLITATGQRVTLRCSPRSGDLSVYWYQQSLDQGLQFLIQYYNGEERAKGNILERFSAQQFPDLHSELNLSSLELGDSALYFCASSVEHSQGSPLHFGNGTRLTVT.

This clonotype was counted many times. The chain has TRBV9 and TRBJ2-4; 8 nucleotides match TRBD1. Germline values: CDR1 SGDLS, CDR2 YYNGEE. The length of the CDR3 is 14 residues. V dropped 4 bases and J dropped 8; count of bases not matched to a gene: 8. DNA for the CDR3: TGTGCCAGCAGCCCCCGGACAGGGCAGTACATTCAGTACTTC. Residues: CASSPRTGQYIQYF.

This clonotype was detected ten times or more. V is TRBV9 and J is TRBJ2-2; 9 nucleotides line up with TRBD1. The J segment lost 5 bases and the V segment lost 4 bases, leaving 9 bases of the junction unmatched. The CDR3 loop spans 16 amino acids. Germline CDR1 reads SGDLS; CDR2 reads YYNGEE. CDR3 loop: CASSPRQGVGTGELFF. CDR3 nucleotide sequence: TGTGCCAGCAGCCCCAGACAGGGGGTAGGAACCGGGGAGCTGTTTTTT.

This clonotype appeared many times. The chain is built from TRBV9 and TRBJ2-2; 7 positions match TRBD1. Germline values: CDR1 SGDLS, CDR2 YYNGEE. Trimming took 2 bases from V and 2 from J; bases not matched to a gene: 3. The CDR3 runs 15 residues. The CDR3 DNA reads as TGTGCCAGCAGCGTTACAGGGGTAAACACCGGGGAGCTGTTTTTT. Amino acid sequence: CASSVTGVNTGELFF.

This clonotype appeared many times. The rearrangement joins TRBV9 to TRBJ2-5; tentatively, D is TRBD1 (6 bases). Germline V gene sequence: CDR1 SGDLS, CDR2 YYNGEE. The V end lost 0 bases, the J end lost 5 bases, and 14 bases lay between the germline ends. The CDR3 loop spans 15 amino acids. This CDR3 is CASSVGPQGMETQYF. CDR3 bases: TGTGCCAGCAGCGTAGGACCACAGGGTATGGAGACCCAGTACTTC.

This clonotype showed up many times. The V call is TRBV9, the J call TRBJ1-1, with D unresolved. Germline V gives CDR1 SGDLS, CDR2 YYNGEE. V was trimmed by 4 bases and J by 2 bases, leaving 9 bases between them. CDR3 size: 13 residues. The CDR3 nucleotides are TGTGCCAGCAGCTTCAGGTTCAACACTGAAGCTTTCTTT. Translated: CASSFRFNTEAFF.

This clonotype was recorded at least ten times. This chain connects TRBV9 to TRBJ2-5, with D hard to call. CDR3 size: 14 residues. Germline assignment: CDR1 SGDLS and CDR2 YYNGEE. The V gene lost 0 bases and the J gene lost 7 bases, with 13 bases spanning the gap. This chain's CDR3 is CASSVEGSSGTQYF. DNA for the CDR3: TGTGCCAGCAGCGTAGAAGGATCCTCGGGGACCCAGTACTTC.

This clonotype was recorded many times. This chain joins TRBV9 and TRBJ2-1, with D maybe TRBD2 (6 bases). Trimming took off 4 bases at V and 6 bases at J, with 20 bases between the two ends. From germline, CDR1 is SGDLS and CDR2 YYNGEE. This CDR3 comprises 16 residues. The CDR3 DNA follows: TGTGCCAGCAGCCCCCCGGGGCGCGGGGAGAGCAATGAGCAGTTCTTC. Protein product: CASSPPGRGESNEQFF.

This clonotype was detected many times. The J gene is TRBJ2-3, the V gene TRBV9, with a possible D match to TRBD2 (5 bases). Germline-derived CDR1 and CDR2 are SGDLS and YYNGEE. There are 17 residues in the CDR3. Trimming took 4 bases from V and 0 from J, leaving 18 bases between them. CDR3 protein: CASSLGDGPSSTDTQYF. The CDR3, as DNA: TGTGCCAGCAGCCTGGGAGACGGACCGTCTAGCACAGATACGCAGTATTTT.

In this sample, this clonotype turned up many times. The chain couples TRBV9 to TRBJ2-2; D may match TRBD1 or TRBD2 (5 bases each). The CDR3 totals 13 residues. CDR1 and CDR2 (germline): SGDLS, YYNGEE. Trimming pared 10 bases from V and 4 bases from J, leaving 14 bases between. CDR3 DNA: TGTGCCGGATCGGGGCGGCCCACCGGGGAGCTGTTTTTT. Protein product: CAGSGRPTGELFF.

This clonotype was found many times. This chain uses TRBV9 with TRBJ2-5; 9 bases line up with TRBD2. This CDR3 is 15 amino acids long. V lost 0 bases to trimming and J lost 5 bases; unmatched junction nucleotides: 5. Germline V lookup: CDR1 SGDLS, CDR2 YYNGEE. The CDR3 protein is CASSVGLAGRETQYF. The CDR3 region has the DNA TGTGCCAGCAGCGTAGGCCTAGCGGGGAGGGAGACCCAGTACTTC.

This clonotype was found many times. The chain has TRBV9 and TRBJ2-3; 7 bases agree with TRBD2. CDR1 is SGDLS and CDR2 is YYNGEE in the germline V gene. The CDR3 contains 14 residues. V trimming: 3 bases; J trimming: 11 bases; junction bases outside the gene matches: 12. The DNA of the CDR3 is TGTGCCAGCAGCGAACAGCCCCGGGACTACGGGCAGTATTTT. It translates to CASSEQPRDYGQYF. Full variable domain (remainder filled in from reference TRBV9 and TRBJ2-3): DSGVTQTPKHLITATGQRVTLRCSPRSGDLSVYWYQQSLDQGLQFLIQYYNGEERAKGNILERFSAQQFPDLHSELNLSSLELGDSALYFCASSEQPRDYGQYFGPGTRLTVL.

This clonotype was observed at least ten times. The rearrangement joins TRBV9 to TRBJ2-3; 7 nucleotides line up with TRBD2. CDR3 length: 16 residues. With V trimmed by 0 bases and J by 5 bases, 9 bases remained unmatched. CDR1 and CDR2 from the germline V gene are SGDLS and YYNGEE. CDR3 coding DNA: TGTGCCAGCAGCGTAGGTGGCGGGGGAGGAGGAGATACGCAGTATTTT. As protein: CASSVGGGGGGDTQYF.

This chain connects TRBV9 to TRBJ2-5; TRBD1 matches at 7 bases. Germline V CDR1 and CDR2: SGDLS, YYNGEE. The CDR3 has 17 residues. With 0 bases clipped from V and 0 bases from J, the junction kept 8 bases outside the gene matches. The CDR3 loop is CASSVAGTDTNQETQYF. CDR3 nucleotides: TGTGCCAGCAGCGTAGCCGGGACAGATACCAACCAAGAGACCCAGTACTTC.

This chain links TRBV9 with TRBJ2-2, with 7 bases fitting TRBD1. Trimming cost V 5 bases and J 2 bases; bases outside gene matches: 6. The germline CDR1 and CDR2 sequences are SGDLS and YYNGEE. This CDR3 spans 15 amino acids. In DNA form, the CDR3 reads TGTGCCAGCAGAGAGGGGGCGGTAAACACCGGGGAGCTGTTTTTT. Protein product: CASREGAVNTGELFF.

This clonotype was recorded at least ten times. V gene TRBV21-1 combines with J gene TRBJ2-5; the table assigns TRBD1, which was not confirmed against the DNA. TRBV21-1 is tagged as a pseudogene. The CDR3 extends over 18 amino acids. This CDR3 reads CASPKSRDRGPGTETQYF. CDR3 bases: TGTGCCAGCCCCAAGTCCCGGGACAGGGGGCCGGGAACAGAGACCCAGTACTTC.

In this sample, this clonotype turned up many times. DNA of the CDR3: TGTGCCAGCAGCGTAGCGGGGGGCCTCGGAAACATTCAGTACTTC. This codes for CASSVAGGLGNIQYF. The chain is built from TRBV9 and TRBJ2-4, with a weak D call TRBD2 (7 bases). V shed 0 bases and J shed 6 bases, with 13 bases lying between them. Germline assignment: CDR1 SGDLS and CDR2 YYNGEE. The CDR3 has 15 residues.

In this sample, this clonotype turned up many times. The chain's CDR3 is CASSVGTSGSSTGELFF. In DNA form, the CDR3 reads TGTGCCAGCAGCGTCGGGACTAGCGGGAGTAGCACCGGGGAGCTGTTTTTT. The chain is built from TRBV9 and TRBJ2-2; 14 bases are shared with TRBD2. The CDR3 is made up of 17 amino acids. V lost 2 bases, J lost 4 bases, and 4 bases stayed unmatched. Germline V gene data show CDR1 as SGDLS and CDR2 as YYNGEE.

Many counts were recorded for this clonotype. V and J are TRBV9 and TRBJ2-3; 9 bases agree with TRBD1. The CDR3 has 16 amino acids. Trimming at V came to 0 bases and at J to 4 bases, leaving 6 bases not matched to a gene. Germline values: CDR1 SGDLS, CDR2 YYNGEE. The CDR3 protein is CASSVAGQGLPDTQYF. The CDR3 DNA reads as TGTGCCAGCAGCGTAGCGGGACAGGGCCTACCAGATACGCAGTATTTT.

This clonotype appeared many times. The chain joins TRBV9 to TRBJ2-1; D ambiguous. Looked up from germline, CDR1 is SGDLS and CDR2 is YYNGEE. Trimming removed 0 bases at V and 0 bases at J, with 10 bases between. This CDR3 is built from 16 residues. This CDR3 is CASSVAPVNSYNEQFF. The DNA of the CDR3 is TGTGCCAGCAGCGTAGCCCCAGTAAACTCCTACAATGAGCAGTTCTTC.

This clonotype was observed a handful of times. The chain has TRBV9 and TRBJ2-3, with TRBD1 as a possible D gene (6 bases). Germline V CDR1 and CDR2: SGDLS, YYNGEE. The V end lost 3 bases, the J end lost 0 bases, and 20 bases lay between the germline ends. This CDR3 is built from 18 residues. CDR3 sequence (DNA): TGTGCCAGCAGCGCCCGTCCCGGGACAAGCTCTAGCACAGATACGCAGTATTTT. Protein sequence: CASSARPGTSSSTDTQYF.